These T cell receptor beta chains were read from a single sample in a study of blood T cell repertoires in COVID-19. Generated by immunoSEQ multiplex PCR, the TCRdb table keeps only in-frame clones and is missing some. The repertoire holds approximately 130,000 clones, roughly four fifths seen once, with 12% in the top ten. The sample consisted of peripheral blood. These receptors all come from a human donor in a cohort sampled during active COVID-19. CDR3s include the opening cysteine and the closing phenylalanine or tryptophan. Fields, in order: V gene, clone size, D gene, J gene, CDR3 DNA, CDR3 protein. The D gene is left open where the match is weak. The size field is filled for only some rows; it gives once, few, many or a size class.

V gene: TRBV28
clone size: -
D gene: TRBD1
J gene: TRBJ1-2
CDR3 DNA: TGTGCCAGCAGTTTTGAGGGGACAGGGGGCAACTATGGCTACACCTTC
CDR3 protein: CASSFEGTGGNYGYTF

V gene: TRBV5-4
clone size: once
D gene: -
J gene: TRBJ1-2
CDR3 DNA: TGTGCCAGCAGCTCCCAGTCGAGGGCTAACTATGGCTACACCTTC
CDR3 protein: CASSSQSRANYGYTF

V gene: TRBV6-5
clone size: -
D gene: TRBD1
J gene: TRBJ1-4
CDR3 DNA: TGTGCCAGCAGCGGACAGGGAGTTGAAAAACTGTTTTTT
CDR3 protein: CASSGQGVEKLFF

V gene: TRBV3-1/TRBV3-2
clone size: -
D gene: -
J gene: TRBJ2-3
CDR3 DNA: TGTGCCAGCAGAAGGGCCGGGGAAGATACGCAGTATTTT
CDR3 protein: CASRRAGEDTQYF

V gene: TRBV28
clone size: -
D gene: -
J gene: TRBJ2-1
CDR3 DNA: TGTGCCAGCAGTTCGCAGGGGTCGCAGAGGGGGTTCTCCTACAATGAGCAGTTCTTC
CDR3 protein: CASSSQGSQRGFSYNEQFF

V gene: TRBV5-6
clone size: -
D gene: -
J gene: TRBJ2-5
CDR3 DNA: TGTGCCAGCAGCTATCCTAATTTCCAAGAGACCCAGTACTTC
CDR3 protein: CASSYPNFQETQYF

V gene: TRBV5-4
clone size: -
D gene: -
J gene: TRBJ2-5
CDR3 DNA: TGTGCCAGCAGCTTGGGAGGCAATCAAGAGACCCAGTACTTC
CDR3 protein: CASSLGGNQETQYF

V gene: TRBV6-2/TRBV6-3
clone size: -
D gene: -
J gene: TRBJ2-1
CDR3 DNA: TGTGCCAGCAGTTGGGGCGGGGCCGACGGTGAGCAGTTCTTC
CDR3 protein: CASSWGGADGEQFF

V gene: TRBV5-1
clone size: -
D gene: TRBD1
J gene: TRBJ2-7
CDR3 DNA: TGCGCCAGCAGTTTGACAGGGTACTACGAGCAGTACTTC
CDR3 protein: CASSLTGYYEQYF

V gene: TRBV9
clone size: once
D gene: TRBD2
J gene: TRBJ2-3
CDR3 DNA: TGTGCCAGCAGCGTAGGGCTAGCGGGGGGGACAGATACGCAGTATTTT
CDR3 protein: CASSVGLAGGTDTQYF

V gene: TRBV5-4
clone size: -
D gene: -
J gene: TRBJ2-7
CDR3 DNA: TGTGCCAGCAGCCTGGGGTCAGATACAGCCGAGCAGTACTTC
CDR3 protein: CASSLGSDTAEQYF

V gene: TRBV3-1/TRBV3-2
clone size: -
D gene: TRBD2
J gene: TRBJ2-5
CDR3 DNA: TGTGCCAGCAGCCAAGTTCTAGCGGGGGAGACCCAGTACTTC
CDR3 protein: CASSQVLAGETQYF

V gene: TRBV2
clone size: -
D gene: -
J gene: TRBJ2-1
CDR3 DNA: TGTGCCAGCAGTGAACAGGGGTCCTACAATGAGCAGTTCTTC
CDR3 protein: CASSEQGSYNEQFF

V gene: TRBV5-1
clone size: -
D gene: TRBD1
J gene: TRBJ2-2
CDR3 DNA: TGCGCCAGCAGCGGCCCCGGGACAGGGTACACCGGGGAGCTGTTTTTT
CDR3 protein: CASSGPGTGYTGELFF

V gene: TRBV6-4
clone size: -
D gene: TRBD2
J gene: TRBJ2-3
CDR3 DNA: TGTGCCAGCAGTAAGCTAGCGGGGGACACAGATACGCAGTATTTT
CDR3 protein: CASSKLAGDTDTQYF

V gene: TRBV6-5
clone size: -
D gene: -
J gene: TRBJ1-6
CDR3 DNA: TGTGCCAGCAGTTCGGGGGGGACTAATTCACCCCTCCACTTT
CDR3 protein: CASSSGGTNSPLHF

V gene: TRBV28
clone size: -
D gene: TRBD1
J gene: TRBJ1-2
CDR3 DNA: TGTGCCAGCAGTTTGTTCTGGGCCGGGACAGGCCGCTACTATGGCTACACCTTC
CDR3 protein: CASSLFWAGTGRYYGYTF

V gene: TRBV28
clone size: -
D gene: TRBD1
J gene: TRBJ2-3
CDR3 DNA: TGTGCCAGCAGTTGGGGACAGGGGGCTGCAGATACGCAGTATTTT
CDR3 protein: CASSWGQGAADTQYF

V gene: TRBV2
clone size: -
D gene: TRBD1
J gene: TRBJ2-7
CDR3 DNA: TGTGCCAGCAGCTACAGGGGCCTCCCCTACGAGCAGTACTTC
CDR3 protein: CASSYRGLPYEQYF

V gene: TRBV28
clone size: -
D gene: -
J gene: TRBJ2-7
CDR3 DNA: TGTGCCAGCAGTTTGGCGCAGGCCAACTACGAGCAGTACTTC
CDR3 protein: CASSLAQANYEQYF

V gene: TRBV7-2
clone size: -
D gene: TRBD2
J gene: TRBJ2-5
CDR3 DNA: TGTGCCAGCAGCCCGGGGAGAAGCGGGGGGCACCAGTGGACCCAGTACTTC
CDR3 protein: CASSPGRSGGHQWTQYF

V gene: TRBV7-9
clone size: -
D gene: -
J gene: TRBJ2-2
CDR3 DNA: TGTGCCAGCAGCCTGGGGCAGCACACCGGGGAGCTGTTTTTT
CDR3 protein: CASSLGQHTGELFF

V gene: TRBV3-1/TRBV3-2
clone size: -
D gene: -
J gene: TRBJ1-6
CDR3 DNA: TGTGCCAGCAGCCATCGGGAGAATTCACCCCTCCACTTT
CDR3 protein: CASSHRENSPLHF

V gene: TRBV5-1
clone size: -
D gene: TRBD1
J gene: TRBJ2-1
CDR3 DNA: TGCGCCTCTCCCCGACAGGGTGTCAATGAGCAGTTCTTC
CDR3 protein: CASPRQGVNEQFF

V gene: TRBV2
clone size: -
D gene: TRBD1
J gene: TRBJ2-2
CDR3 DNA: TGTGCCAGCAGTGACCAGGGGGCAAGAACCGGGGAGCTGTTTTTT
CDR3 protein: CASSDQGARTGELFF

V gene: TRBV7-2
clone size: -
D gene: TRBD2
J gene: TRBJ2-1
CDR3 DNA: TGTGCCAGCAGCTTATCTAGCGGGGGGGCCGGTTACAATGAGCAGTTCTTC
CDR3 protein: CASSLSSGGAGYNEQFF

V gene: TRBV7-2
clone size: -
D gene: TRBD1
J gene: TRBJ2-1
CDR3 DNA: TGTGCCAGCAGCTTCACCGGGACAGGGGGCAATGAGCAGTTCTTC
CDR3 protein: CASSFTGTGGNEQFF

V gene: TRBV4-1
clone size: few
D gene: -
J gene: TRBJ2-3
CDR3 DNA: TGCGCCAGCAGCCAGGCGGCTCAGGGAGATACGCAGTATTTT
CDR3 protein: CASSQAAQGDTQYF

V gene: TRBV21-1
clone size: -
D gene: -
J gene: TRBJ2-3
CDR3 DNA: TGTGCCAGCTCCTGGACAGAGGGCACAGATACGCAGTATTTT
CDR3 protein: CASSWTEGTDTQYF

V gene: TRBV19
clone size: few
D gene: -
J gene: TRBJ1-5
CDR3 DNA: TGTGCCAGTAGTATAGTAGACAATCAGCCCCAGCATTTT
CDR3 protein: CASSIVDNQPQHF

V gene: TRBV7-2
clone size: -
D gene: -
J gene: TRBJ1-1
CDR3 DNA: TGTGCCAGCAGCTTACAGGGTCACACTGAAGCTTTCTTT
CDR3 protein: CASSLQGHTEAFF

V gene: TRBV5-1
clone size: -
D gene: -
J gene: TRBJ2-3
CDR3 DNA: TGCGCCAGCACCGAAGGGGGGACAGCAAGTCGTCCGCAGTATTTT
CDR3 protein: CASTEGGTASRPQYF

V gene: TRBV18
clone size: -
D gene: TRBD1
J gene: TRBJ2-5
CDR3 DNA: TGTGCCAGCTCACCACTACAGGGGGCGGAAGAGACCCAGTACTTC
CDR3 protein: CASSPLQGAEETQYF

V gene: TRBV9
clone size: -
D gene: TRBD1
J gene: TRBJ2-5
CDR3 DNA: TGTGCCAGCAGCGTTGGGACAGGACAAGAGACCCAGTACTTC
CDR3 protein: CASSVGTGQETQYF

V gene: TRBV3-1/TRBV3-2
clone size: -
D gene: -
J gene: TRBJ2-2
CDR3 DNA: TGTGCCACGGAGGTAGTGAACACCGGGGAGCTGTTTTTT
CDR3 protein: CATEVVNTGELFF

V gene: TRBV6-5
clone size: -
D gene: TRBD1
J gene: TRBJ1-2
CDR3 DNA: TGTGCCACCACGAGAGACAGGGATGGATATGGCTACACCTTC
CDR3 protein: CATTRDRDGYGYTF

V gene: TRBV5-1
clone size: -
D gene: TRBD1
J gene: TRBJ1-1
CDR3 DNA: TGCGCCAGCAGCATACAAGGGGGCGCGAACACTGAAGCTTTCTTT
CDR3 protein: CASSIQGGANTEAFF

V gene: TRBV6-2/TRBV6-3
clone size: -
D gene: TRBD2
J gene: TRBJ2-3
CDR3 DNA: TGTGCCAGCAGTTGGCGTAGGGCGGGGGGTAGCACAGATACGCAGTATTTT
CDR3 protein: CASSWRRAGGSTDTQYF

V gene: TRBV4-1
clone size: -
D gene: -
J gene: TRBJ2-7
CDR3 DNA: TGCGCCAGCAGCCATGCCGGCGACAGAGGCTCCTACGAGCAGTACTTC
CDR3 protein: CASSHAGDRGSYEQYF

V gene: TRBV6-1
clone size: -
D gene: TRBD1
J gene: TRBJ2-1
CDR3 DNA: TGTGCCAGCAGTGATGCCGGGACAGGGTTCCCCTACAATGAGCAGTTCTTC
CDR3 protein: CASSDAGTGFPYNEQFF

V gene: TRBV6-5
clone size: -
D gene: -
J gene: TRBJ1-2
CDR3 DNA: TGTGCCAGCAAAACCCCCCGGGGAGGAAGCTATGGCTACACCTTC
CDR3 protein: CASKTPRGGSYGYTF